One sample yielded the 18 T cell receptor beta chains listed below, sequenced in a study of cytomegalovirus exposure and HLA in healthy donors. Primers included in the PCR were 60 Vbeta and 13 Jbeta primers. TCRdb keeps only in-frame clones here, not all; method: immunoSEQ multiplex PCR. Of more than 150,000 clones detected, more than 65% appear once; the ten largest clones hold around 1.4%. The source material was PBMCs. The receptors originated from a girl between 10 and 17 years old in good health and CMV-seropositive.

The chain combines TRBV2 with TRBJ2-2; 10 bases map to TRBD1. The CDR3 spans 13 residues. The V gene end was trimmed by 10 bases and the J gene end by 4 bases; junction bases not matched to a gene: 3. Germline loops: CDR1 SNHLY, CDR2 FYNNEI. The CDR3 DNA reads as TGTGCCATAAGGACAGGGGGCACCGGGGAGCTGTTTTTT. It codes for CAIRTGGTGELFF.

The chain links TRBV10-1 to TRBJ2-1; 15 nucleotides agree with TRBD2. The CDR3 contains 19 residues. The germline V gene has CDR1 WNHNN and CDR2 SYGVQD (reference sequence). The ends lost 5 bases at V and 0 bases at J; junction bases unmatched: 8. The CDR3 region is CASSPGLAGGDDSYNEQFF. CDR3 nucleotide sequence: TGCGCCAGCAGTCCAGGACTAGCGGGGGGGGATGACTCCTACAATGAGCAGTTCTTC.

The chain links TRBV6-1 to TRBJ1-6; D is possibly TRBD1 (6 bases). The CDR3 has 13 amino acids. The V end was cut by 10 bases, the J end by 13 bases, with 20 bases between. The germline V gene encodes CDR1 MNHNS and CDR2 SASEGT. CDR3 DNA sequence: TGTGCCAACTCGGACAGCCGATCAGGGCCCCTCCACTTT. Protein: CANSDSRSGPLHF.

This clone was found a few times. This chain joins TRBV7-8 and TRBJ1-5; D perhaps matches TRBD1 (5 bases). Germline V lookup: CDR1 SGHVS, CDR2 FQNEAQ. This CDR3 is 15 amino acids long. V was clipped by 0 bases and J by 9 bases, with 15 bases between them. The chain's CDR3 is CASSLAGAGGPPQHF. CDR3 in DNA: TGTGCCAGCAGCTTAGCAGGGGCCGGCGGCCCGCCCCAGCATTTT. Drawing the rest from reference TRBV7-8 and TRBJ1-5, the complete variable domain is GAGVSQSPRYKVAKRGQDVALRCDPISGHVSLFWYQQALGQGPEFLTYFQNEAQLDKSGLPSDRFFAERPEGSVSTLKIQRTQQEDSAVYLCASSLAGAGGPPQHFGDGTRLSIL.

The rearrangement joins TRBV11-3 to TRBJ2-3; no clear D gene. The germline gives CDR1 SGHNT, CDR2 YENEEA. Trimming removed 5 bases at V and 1 base at J, with 16 bases between. The CDR3 spans 16 residues. Written as DNA, the CDR3 is TGTGCCAGCAGCAAGTGGCAGGCGACCCGCACAGATACGCAGTATTTT. Protein: CASSKWQATRTDTQYF.

V and J are TRBV4-3 and TRBJ1-5; 8 nucleotides agree with TRBD1. This CDR3 is built from 16 residues. Germline V gene data show CDR1 as LGHNA and CDR2 as YSLEER. V shed 4 bases, J shed 7 bases, and the junction held 12 bases outside the gene matches. The CDR3 reads CASSLETGDLEQPQHF. Here the CDR3 DNA reads TGCGCCAGCAGCCTAGAGACAGGGGATCTAGAGCAGCCCCAGCATTTT.

The chain's CDR3 is CASWGVSTDTQYF. The CDR3 region has the DNA TGTGCCAGCTGGGGCGTCTCCACAGATACGCAGTATTTT. V and J are TRBV21-1 and TRBJ2-3; the table's D call of TRBD1 was not tested on the DNA. TRBV21-1 is a pseudogene locus. The CDR3 extends over 13 amino acids.

This chain links TRBV7-2 with TRBJ1-1; a possible D gene is TRBD1 (6 bases). The CDR3 covers 17 residues. V lost 3 bases to trimming and J lost 0 bases, with 17 bases between them. The germline V gene has CDR1 SGHTA and CDR2 FQGNSA. For the CDR3, the DNA is TGTGCCAGCAGCTTCGTCGGGTGGGGGCGGGTGAACACTGAAGCTTTCTTT. It codes for CASSFVGWGRVNTEAFF.

The CDR3 here is CASSYSPANYGYTF. CDR3 DNA sequence: TGTGCCAGCAGTTACTCCCCGGCTAACTATGGCTACACCTTC. V and J are TRBV6-6 and TRBJ1-2; D not certain. Trimming removed 0 bases at V and 0 bases at J, with 5 bases between. Germline CDR1 reads MNHNY; CDR2 reads SVGAGI (reference sequence). The CDR3 runs to 14 residues.

The chain joins TRBV6-4 to TRBJ2-7, with 11 bases that match TRBD2. The germline gives CDR1 MRHNA, CDR2 SNTAGT. CDR3 length: 18 residues. Germline trimming cut 8 bases from V and 3 bases from J; bases unmatched to any gene: 18. The DNA of the CDR3 is TGTGCCAGCCGCGACAAGAAGAGAACTAGCGGGGGAAACTACGAGCAGTACTTC. Amino acids: CASRDKKRTSGGNYEQYF.

The genes are TRBV4-1 and TRBJ2-6, with TRBD1 matching over 9 bases. The germline V gene has CDR1 MGHRA and CDR2 YSYEKL. CDR3 size: 20 residues. Trimming at V came to 3 bases and at J to 2 bases, leaving 14 bases not matched to a gene. The CDR3 is CASSHALLGTGKPGANVLTF. For the CDR3, the DNA is TGCGCCAGCAGCCACGCCCTCTTAGGGACAGGGAAACCTGGGGCCAACGTCCTGACTTTC.

The chain couples TRBV19 to TRBJ1-6; 7 nucleotides align to TRBD1. CDR1 LNHDA and CDR2 SQIVND come from the germline V gene (reference sequence). The length of the CDR3 is 16 residues. Trimming took 7 bases from V and 7 from J; bases not matched to a gene: 13. The CDR3, as DNA: TGTGCCAGTAAATCGATTAGACAGGGAGAGAATTCACCCCTCCACTTT. As protein: CASKSIRQGENSPLHF.

The table lists this clone with a count of one. The rearrangement uses TRBV27 and TRBJ1-6; unclear D gene. Germline CDR1 and CDR2: MNHEY and SMNVEV (reference sequence). V lost 8 bases to trimming and J lost 9 bases, with 11 bases between them. The CDR3 runs to 12 residues. Written as DNA, the CDR3 is TGTGCCAGCTGTGGCGCGGGTTCACCCCTCCACTTT. Protein product: CASCGAGSPLHF.

J is TRBJ1-4 and V is TRBV6-6, with 8 bases fitting TRBD1. Unmatched junction bases numbered 7, after V lost 7 bases and J lost 6 bases. Germline loops: CDR1 MNHNY, CDR2 SVGAGI (reference sequence). The CDR3 is 14 amino acids. The chain's CDR3 is CASTSDRGYEKLFF. DNA of the CDR3: TGTGCCAGCACCTCAGACAGGGGTTATGAAAAACTGTTTTTT.

The chain combines TRBV5-4 with TRBJ1-2; perhaps TRBD1 as D (5 bases). Trimming left V 0 bases short and J 8 bases short, with 17 bases between. The CDR3 consists of 15 residues. Germline CDR1 is SGHNT and CDR2 is YYREEE (reference sequence). CDR3 bases: TGTGCCAGCAGCTTGGGCAGGACACTCGCGGAGGGCTACACCTTC. Its translation is CASSLGRTLAEGYTF. Full variable domain (rest looked up from reference TRBV5-4 and TRBJ1-2): ETGVTQSPTHLIKTRGQQVTLRCSSQSGHNTVSWYQQALGQGPQFIFQYYREEENGRGNFPPRFSGLQFPNYSSELNVNALELDDSALYLCASSLGRTLAEGYTFGSGTRLTVV.

This clone showed up just a few times. The gene calls are TRBV25-1 and TRBJ1-3; a weak D match, TRBD1 (6 bases). The V end was cut by 9 bases, the J end by 0 bases, with 15 bases between. There are 15 residues in the CDR3. Germline loops: CDR1 MGHDK, CDR2 SYGVNS. CDR3 sequence: CASTQDRTSGNTIYF. For the CDR3, the DNA is TGTGCCAGTACCCAGGACAGAACCTCTGGAAACACCATATATTTT.

In DNA, the CDR3 is TGTGCCAGCAGGCAGACAGGTCCCTTCTCCTACGAGCAGTACTTC. Encoded protein: CASRQTGPFSYEQYF. The chain recombines TRBV28 with TRBJ2-7; tentative D call: TRBD1 (6 bases). This CDR3 is built from 15 residues. Germline V gene sequence: CDR1 MDHEN, CDR2 SYDVKM. V lost 6 bases and J lost 0, with 15 bases in between.

The chain employs TRBV9 and TRBJ1-2; D is perhaps TRBD1 (6 bases). V lost 4 bases, J lost 0 bases, and 10 bases lay in between. CDR1 SGDLS and CDR2 YYNGEE come from the germline V gene. There are 14 residues in the CDR3. DNA of the CDR3: TGTGCCAGCAGCCCGCGGACAGCTAACTATGGCTACACCTTC. Encoded protein: CASSPRTANYGYTF.